The TCR beta chain described here comes from a study of Graves' ophthalmopathy and Graves' hyperthyroidism. Whole-study results and caveats: Most thyroid clonotypes expanded beyond 0.001 frequency were also found in blood. Ophthalmopathy and stable hyperthyroidism were discriminated by a 13-signature model, with around 88% sensitivity and 81.08% specificity.

As concerns this clonotype: Its cognate antigen is unknown.

Lactation, pregnancy, uncontrolled infections and other autoimmune diseases were all grounds for excluding patients. PBMCs were obtained from roughly 9.7 ml of fresh peripheral blood. For repertoire sequencing, the TCR beta CDR3 regions were amplified from RNA transcripts. A first-round RT-PCR used HTBI primers, followed by a second-round multiplex PCR. Using its own MiXCR run on the multiplex PCR reads, TCRdb lists one record per CDR3 protein. This table has about 240,000 distinct CDR3 sequences, 45% to 55% appearing once. Trimming pared 4 bases from V and 1 base from J, leaving 11 bases between. The CDR3 is 15 amino acids. From germline, CDR1 is SGHRS and CDR2 YFSETQ.

The chain employs TRBV5-1 and TRBJ2-2; D unclear. The specimen was peripheral blood. The receptor was derived from an adult man with Graves' ophthalmopathy. The CDR3 nucleotides read TGCGCCAGCAGCCTGCTGACGGAGAACACCGGGGAGCTGTTTTTT. Amino acids: CASSLLTENTGELFF.